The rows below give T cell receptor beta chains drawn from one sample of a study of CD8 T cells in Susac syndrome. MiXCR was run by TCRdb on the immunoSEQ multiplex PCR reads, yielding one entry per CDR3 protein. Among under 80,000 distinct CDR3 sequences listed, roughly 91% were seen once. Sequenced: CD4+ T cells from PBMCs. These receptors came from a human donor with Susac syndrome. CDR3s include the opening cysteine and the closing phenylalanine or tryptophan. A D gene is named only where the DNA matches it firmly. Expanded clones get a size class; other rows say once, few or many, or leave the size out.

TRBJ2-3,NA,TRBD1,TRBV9,TGTGCCAGCAGCGGGGGCTGGGGAGCCACAGGGGATCGCTCCACAGATACGCAGTATTTT,CASSGGWGATGDRSTDTQYF
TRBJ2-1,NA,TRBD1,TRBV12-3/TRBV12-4,TGTGCCAGCAGCGCTGAGACAGGGCTCGACAATGAGCAGTTCTTC,CASSAETGLDNEQFF
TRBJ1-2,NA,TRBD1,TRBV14,TGTGCCAGCAGTAAGGGGGCGTATGCTGGTGGCTACACCTTC,CASSKGAYAGGYTF
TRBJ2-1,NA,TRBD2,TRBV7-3,TGTGCCAGCAGCCCTACTAGCGGGAGAGATGAGCAGTTCTTC,CASSPTSGRDEQFF
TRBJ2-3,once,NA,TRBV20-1,TGCAGTGCCCTAGAGACAGTCAGCACAGATACGCAGTATTTT,CSALETVSTDTQYF
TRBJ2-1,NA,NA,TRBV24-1,TGTGCCTCAGCTACCGGGGGCGCGGGTAGTAATGAGCAGTTCTTC,CASATGGAGSNEQFF
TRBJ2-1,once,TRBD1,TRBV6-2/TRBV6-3,TGTGCCAGCAGTCAGGGACAGGGGGGATTGGATGAGCAGTTCTTC,CASSQGQGGLDEQFF
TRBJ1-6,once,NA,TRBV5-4,TGTGCCAGCAGGATCCCCAATTCACCCCTCCACTTT,CASRIPNSPLHF
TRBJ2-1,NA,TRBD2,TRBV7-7,TGTGCCAGCAGCTTAGTTTCTAGCGGGTACAATGAGCAGTTCTTC,CASSLVSSGYNEQFF
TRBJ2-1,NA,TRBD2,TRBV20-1,TGCAGTGCTAGAGACACTAGCGGGAATGTCAATGAGCAGTTCTTC,CSARDTSGNVNEQFF
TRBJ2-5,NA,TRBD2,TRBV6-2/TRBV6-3,TGTGCCACCAAGATAGCGGGAGCGGGGTTCGAGACCCAGTACTTC,CATKIAGAGFETQYF
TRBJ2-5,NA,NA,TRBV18,TGTGCCAGCGCTACAGGGATCACCTTGCAAGAGACCCAGTACTTC,CASATGITLQETQYF
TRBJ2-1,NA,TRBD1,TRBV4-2,TGTGCCAGCAGCCAGACCCGGGACAGGGGTTCTCCTGAGCAGTTCTTC,CASSQTRDRGSPEQFF
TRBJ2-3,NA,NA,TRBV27,TGTGCCAGCAGTCGACGGACGGGACATAGCACAGATACGCAGTATTTT,CASSRRTGHSTDTQYF
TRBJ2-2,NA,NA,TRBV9,TGTGCCAGCAACCCCTCGACCAACACCGGGGAGCTGTTTTTT,CASNPSTNTGELFF
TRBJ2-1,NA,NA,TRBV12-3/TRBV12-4,TGTGCCAGCAGTTTAGGTTGGGGTTCGCGATCCTACAATGAGCAGTTCTTC,CASSLGWGSRSYNEQFF
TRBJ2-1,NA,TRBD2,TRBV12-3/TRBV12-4,TGTGCCAGCAGTACCACCGGGACTAGCGGGGCACTTAGGTCCTACAATGAGCAGTTCTTC,CASSTTGTSGALRSYNEQFF
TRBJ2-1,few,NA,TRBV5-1,TGCGCCAGCAGCAAAACTGCCGGCAGGGGCAATGAGCAGTTCTTC,CASSKTAGRGNEQFF
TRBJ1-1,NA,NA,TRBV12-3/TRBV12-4,TGTGCCAGCATTCTTAGCAGGTTGAACACTGAAGCTTTCTTT,CASILSRLNTEAFF
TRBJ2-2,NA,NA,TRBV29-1,TGCAGCGTTCTGCCCGAGGGGCTCGCGAACACCGGGGAGCTGTTTTTT,CSVLPEGLANTGELFF
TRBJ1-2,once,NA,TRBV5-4,TGTGCCAGCAGCTTAGATCCAGGGGTCGGGTATGGCTACACCTTC,CASSLDPGVGYGYTF
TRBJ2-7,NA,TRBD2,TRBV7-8,TGTGCCAGCAGCCCTGGACTAGCGGGAGTTAAGTACGAGCAGTACTTC,CASSPGLAGVKYEQYF
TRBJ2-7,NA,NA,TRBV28,TGTGCCAGCAGTTCTAATCAAGAGATGGAGGCCTACGAGCAGTACTTC,CASSSNQEMEAYEQYF
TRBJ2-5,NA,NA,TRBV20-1,TGCAGTGCTAGAAACCCCGAGAGGGCAATACAAGAGACCCAGTACTTC,CSARNPERAIQETQYF
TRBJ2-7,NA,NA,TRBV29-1,TGCAGCGTCTTAAATGAGGTCGAGCAGTACTTC,CSVLNEVEQYF
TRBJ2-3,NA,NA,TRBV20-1,TGCAGTGCTAGCGGTAGCACAGATACGCAGTATTTT,CSASGSTDTQYF
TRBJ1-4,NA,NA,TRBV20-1,TGCAGTGCTAGTAACATAGCGCTCCCACGAGAAGAAAAACTGTTTTTT,CSASNIALPREEKLFF
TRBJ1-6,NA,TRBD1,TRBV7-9,TGTGCCAGCAGCACAGATTCCGGACAGGGGGCTTCACCCCTCCACTTT,CASSTDSGQGASPLHF
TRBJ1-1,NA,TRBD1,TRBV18,TGTGCCAGCTCACGAACGCTGGGGACAGCGAATGAAGCTTTCTTT,CASSRTLGTANEAFF
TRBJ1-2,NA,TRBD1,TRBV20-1,TGCAGTGCTAGCGCGGGACAGCGCCATGGCTACACCTTC,CSASAGQRHGYTF
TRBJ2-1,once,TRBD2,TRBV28,TGTGCCAGCAGTTTGGGAGGGAGTGGGAACAATGAGCAGTTCTTC,CASSLGGSGNNEQFF
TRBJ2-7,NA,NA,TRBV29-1,TGCAGCGTTGCGGTCAGGGGACCGTCCTACGAGCAGTACTTC,CSVAVRGPSYEQYF
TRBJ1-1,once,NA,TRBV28,TGTGCCAGCAGTTTAGGGTTGGCTGAAGCTTTCTTT,CASSLGLAEAFF
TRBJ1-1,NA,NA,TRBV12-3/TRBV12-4,TGTGCCAGCAGGCATACAGATTTTACTGAAGCTTTCTTT,CASRHTDFTEAFF
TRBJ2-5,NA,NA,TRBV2,TGTGCCAGCGGGGGGCAGGTGATCCAAGAGACCCAGTACTTC,CASGGQVIQETQYF
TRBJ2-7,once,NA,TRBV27,TGTGCCAGCAGACTACAGGGTGGCAGATACGAGCAGTACTTC,CASRLQGGRYEQYF
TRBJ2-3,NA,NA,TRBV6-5,TGTGCCAGCAGTCCCGGGGGCGGGCCGCAGTATTTT,CASSPGGGPQYF
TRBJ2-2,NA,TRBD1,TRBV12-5,TGTGCTAGTGCCGGGACAGGAAACACCGGGGAGCTGTTTTTT,CASAGTGNTGELFF
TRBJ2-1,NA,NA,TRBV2,TGTGCCAGCAGTACCGGGCCCGGTGGTGAGCAGTTCTTC,CASSTGPGGEQFF
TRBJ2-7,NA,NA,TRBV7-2,TGTGCCAGCAGCTTAATCCCCGCTTTGGGGACCTACGAGCAGTACTTC,CASSLIPALGTYEQYF
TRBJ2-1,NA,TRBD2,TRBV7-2,TGTGCCAGCAGCCCCGGCGGGGGGGCCCAGTTCTTC,CASSPGGGAQFF
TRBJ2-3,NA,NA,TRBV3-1,TGTGCCAGCAGCCAAGATAAAGAAAGGATCCGCTATACGCAGTATTTT,CASSQDKERIRYTQYF
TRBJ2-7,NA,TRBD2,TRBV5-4,TGTGCCAGCAGCTCTGGACTAGCGGCCTACGAGCAGTACTTC,CASSSGLAAYEQYF
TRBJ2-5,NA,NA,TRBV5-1,TGCGCCAGCAGCTTGGGTGGGACGGACCGAGGCCAGTACTTC,CASSLGGTDRGQYF